These 5 T cell receptor beta chains were sequenced from one sample in a study of CD8 T cells in ankylosing spondylitis. The antigens of these receptors remain unknown. Study-level results: A TCR beta motif of under ten highly homologous variants seemed to mark ankylosing spondylitis blood.

Via MiXCR, TCRdb re-called the 5' RACE reads, giving one row per CDR3 protein. The top ten clones hold less than 0.65% of a sample with about 800,000 distinct CDR3 sequences, around 11% of them seen once. Input material: blood, either unsorted or a sorted T cell fraction (not recorded which). All receptors come from a male donor with ankylosing spondylitis.

This clonotype was detected only a few times. The rearrangement uses TRBV20-1 and TRBJ2-3, with 8 nucleotides matching TRBD1. Germline trimming cut 1 base from V and 3 bases from J; bases unmatched to any gene: 6. Germline V gene data show CDR1 as DFQATT and CDR2 as SNEGSKA (reference sequence). CDR3 size: 15 residues. Here the CDR3 reads CSARAFDRGTDTQYF. The CDR3 DNA reads as TGCAGTGCTAGAGCCTTTGACAGGGGAACAGATACGCAGTATTTT.

The sample holds a few counts of this clonotype. The chain couples TRBV7-8 to TRBJ1-1; D not resolved. CDR3 size: 15 residues. Germline CDR1 and CDR2: SGHVS and FQNEAQ. V dropped 2 bases and J dropped 0 bases, with 10 bases sitting between them. The CDR3 here is CASSLHGNMNTEAFF. CDR3 DNA: TGTGCCAGCAGCTTACATGGGAACATGAACACTGAAGCTTTCTTT.

This sequence joins TRBV4-3 and TRBJ1-2; D gene uncertain. Germline values: CDR1 LGHNA, CDR2 YSLEER. CDR3 length: 14 amino acids. V dropped 1 base and J dropped 7 bases, with 13 bases sitting between them. DNA for the CDR3: TGCGCCAGCAGCCAAGTCGCCGGGGTGCGTGGCTACACCTTC. This codes for CASSQVAGVRGYTF.

The chain couples TRBV2 to TRBJ2-7; the D call may be TRBD1 or TRBD2 (5 bases each). The germline V gene encodes CDR1 SNHLY and CDR2 FYNNEI. The V end lost 8 bases, the J end lost 4 bases, and 15 bases lay between the germline ends. The CDR3 has 13 residues. The CDR3 sequence is CASLGDRKYEQYF. The CDR3 region has the DNA TGTGCCAGCCTAGGGGACCGAAAGTACGAGCAGTACTTC.

Comments on this clonotype: The junction and the germline gene differ at one end; a read error may be behind it. This chain joins TRBV24-1 and TRBJ2-1; 7 nucleotides agree with TRBD2. Per germline, CDR1 KGHDR and CDR2 SFDVKD. CDR3 length: 15 residues. CDR3 loop: CVTSDSGRSPNEQFF. In nucleotides, the CDR3 is TGTGTCACCAGTGATAGCGGGCGATCCCCCAATGAGCAGTTCTTC.